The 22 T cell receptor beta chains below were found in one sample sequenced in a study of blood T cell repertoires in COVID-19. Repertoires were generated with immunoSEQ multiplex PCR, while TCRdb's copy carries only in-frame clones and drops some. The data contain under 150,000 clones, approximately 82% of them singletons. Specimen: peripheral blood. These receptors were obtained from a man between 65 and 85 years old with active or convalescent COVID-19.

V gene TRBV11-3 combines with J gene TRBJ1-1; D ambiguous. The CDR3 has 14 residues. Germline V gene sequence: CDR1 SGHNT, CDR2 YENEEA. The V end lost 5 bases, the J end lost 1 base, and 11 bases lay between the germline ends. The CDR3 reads CASSHLSTNTEAFF. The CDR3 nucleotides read TGTGCCAGCAGCCACCTAAGCACGAACACTGAAGCTTTCTTT.

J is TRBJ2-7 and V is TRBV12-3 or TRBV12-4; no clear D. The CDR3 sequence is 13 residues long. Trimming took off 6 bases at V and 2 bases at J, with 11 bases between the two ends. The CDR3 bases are TGTGCCAGCAGCCCAGGCTATACCTACGAGCAGTACTTC. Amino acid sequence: CASSPGYTYEQYF.

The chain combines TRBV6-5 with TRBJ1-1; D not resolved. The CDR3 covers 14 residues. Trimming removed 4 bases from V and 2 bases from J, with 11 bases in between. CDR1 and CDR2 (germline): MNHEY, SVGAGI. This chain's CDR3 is CASSSEDTNTEAFF. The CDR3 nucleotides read TGTGCCAGCAGTTCAGAAGACACCAACACTGAAGCTTTCTTT.

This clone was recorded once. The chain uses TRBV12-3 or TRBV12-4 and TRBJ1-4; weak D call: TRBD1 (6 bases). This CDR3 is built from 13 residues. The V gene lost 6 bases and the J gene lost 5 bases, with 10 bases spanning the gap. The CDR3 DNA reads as TGTGCCAGCAGGGGGGCGAGGAATGAAAAACTGTTTTTT. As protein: CASRGARNEKLFF.

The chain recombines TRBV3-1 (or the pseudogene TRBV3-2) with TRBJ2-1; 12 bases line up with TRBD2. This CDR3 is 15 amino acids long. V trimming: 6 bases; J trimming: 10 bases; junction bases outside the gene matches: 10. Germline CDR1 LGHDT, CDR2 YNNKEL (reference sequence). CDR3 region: CASRIRTSGEGEQFF. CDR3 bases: TGTGCCAGCAGAATAAGGACTAGCGGGGAGGGGGAGCAGTTCTTC.

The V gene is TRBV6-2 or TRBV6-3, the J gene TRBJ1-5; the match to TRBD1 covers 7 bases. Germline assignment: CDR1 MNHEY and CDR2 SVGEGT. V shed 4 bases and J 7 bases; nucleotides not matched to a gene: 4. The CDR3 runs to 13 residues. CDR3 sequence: CASSSTGEQPQHF. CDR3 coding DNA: TGTGCCAGCAGTTCAACAGGGGAACAGCCCCAGCATTTT.

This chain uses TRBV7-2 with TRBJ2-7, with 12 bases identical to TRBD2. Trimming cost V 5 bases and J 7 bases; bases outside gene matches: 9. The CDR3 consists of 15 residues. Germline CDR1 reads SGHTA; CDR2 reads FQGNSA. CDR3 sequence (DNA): TGTGCCAGCAGCCGCAGACTAGCGGGGGCGGGGGAGCAGTACTTC. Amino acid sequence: CASSRRLAGAGEQYF.

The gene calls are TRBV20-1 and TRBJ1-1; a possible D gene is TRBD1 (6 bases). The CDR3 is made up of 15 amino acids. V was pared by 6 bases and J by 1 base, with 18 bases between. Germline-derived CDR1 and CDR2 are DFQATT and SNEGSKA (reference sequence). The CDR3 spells CSASTSGVGNTEAFF. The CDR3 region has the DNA TGCAGTGCCAGTACCTCAGGGGTTGGGAACACTGAAGCTTTCTTT.

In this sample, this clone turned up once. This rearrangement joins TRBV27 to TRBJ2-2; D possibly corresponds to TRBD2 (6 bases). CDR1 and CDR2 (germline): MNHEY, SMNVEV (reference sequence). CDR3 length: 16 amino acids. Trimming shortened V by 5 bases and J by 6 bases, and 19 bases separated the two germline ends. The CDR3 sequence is CASSPGHGGTPGELFF. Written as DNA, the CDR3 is TGTGCCAGCAGTCCAGGCCATGGCGGGACCCCCGGGGAGCTGTTTTTT.

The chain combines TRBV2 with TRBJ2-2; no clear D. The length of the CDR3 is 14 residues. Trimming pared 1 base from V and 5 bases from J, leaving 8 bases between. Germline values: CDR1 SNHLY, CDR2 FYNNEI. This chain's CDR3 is CASSEVGRTGELFF. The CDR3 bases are TGTGCCAGCAGTGAAGTCGGTAGAACCGGGGAGCTGTTTTTT.

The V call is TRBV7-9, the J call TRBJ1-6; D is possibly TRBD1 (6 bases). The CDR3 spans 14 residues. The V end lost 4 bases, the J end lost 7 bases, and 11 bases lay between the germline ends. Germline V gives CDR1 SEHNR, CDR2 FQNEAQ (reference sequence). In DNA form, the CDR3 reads TGTGCCAGCAGCTGGTCAGGGGAGAATTCACCCCTCCACTTT. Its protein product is CASSWSGENSPLHF.

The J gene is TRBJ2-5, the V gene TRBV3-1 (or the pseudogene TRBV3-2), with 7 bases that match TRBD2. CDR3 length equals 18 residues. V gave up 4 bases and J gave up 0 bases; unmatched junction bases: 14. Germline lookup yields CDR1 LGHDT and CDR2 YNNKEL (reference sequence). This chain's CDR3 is CASSPYREGREYQETQYF. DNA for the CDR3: TGTGCCAGCAGCCCGTACAGAGAGGGGCGGGAGTACCAAGAGACCCAGTACTTC.

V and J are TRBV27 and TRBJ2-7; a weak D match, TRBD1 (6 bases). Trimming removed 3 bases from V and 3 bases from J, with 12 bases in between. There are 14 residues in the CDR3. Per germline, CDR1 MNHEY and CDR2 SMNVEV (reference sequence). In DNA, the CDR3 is TGTGCCAGCAGTTTTGGGGGCAGTAGCTACGAGCAGTACTTC. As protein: CASSFGGSSYEQYF.

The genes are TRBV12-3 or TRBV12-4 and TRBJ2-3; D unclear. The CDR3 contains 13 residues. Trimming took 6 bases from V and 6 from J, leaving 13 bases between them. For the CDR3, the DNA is TGTGCCAGCAGCCCGACGCTGCGGGATACGCAGTATTTT. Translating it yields CASSPTLRDTQYF.

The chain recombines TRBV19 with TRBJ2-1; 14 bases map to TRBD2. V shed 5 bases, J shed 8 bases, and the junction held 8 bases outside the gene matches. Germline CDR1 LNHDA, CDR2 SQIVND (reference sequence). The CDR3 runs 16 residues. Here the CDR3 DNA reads TGTGCCAGTAGTTATGGACTAGCGGGGGGTTTGGATGAGCAGTTCTTC. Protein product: CASSYGLAGGLDEQFF.

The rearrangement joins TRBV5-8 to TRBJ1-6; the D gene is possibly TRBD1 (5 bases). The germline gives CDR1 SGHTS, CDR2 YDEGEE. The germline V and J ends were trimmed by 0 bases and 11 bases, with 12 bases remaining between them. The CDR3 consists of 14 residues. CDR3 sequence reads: CASSLVSGGAPLHF. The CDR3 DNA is TGTGCCAGCAGCTTGGTTTCCGGGGGTGCACCCCTCCACTTT.

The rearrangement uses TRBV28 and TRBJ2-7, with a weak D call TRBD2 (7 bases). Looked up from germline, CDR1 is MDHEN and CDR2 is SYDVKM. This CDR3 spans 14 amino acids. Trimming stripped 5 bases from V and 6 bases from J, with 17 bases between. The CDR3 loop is CASSLWGGRPEQYF. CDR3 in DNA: TGTGCCAGCAGTCTCTGGGGGGGGCGCCCCGAGCAGTACTTC.

CDR3 amino acids: CASSFIGTSGSSYEQYF. The CDR3 coding sequence is TGTGCCAGCAGTTTTATAGGGACTAGCGGGAGCTCCTACGAGCAGTACTTC. The chain joins TRBV27 to TRBJ2-7, with TRBD2 matching 14 bases. CDR3 size: 17 residues. V lost 3 bases, J lost 0 bases, and 4 bases stayed unmatched. Germline lookup yields CDR1 MNHEY and CDR2 SMNVEV (reference sequence).

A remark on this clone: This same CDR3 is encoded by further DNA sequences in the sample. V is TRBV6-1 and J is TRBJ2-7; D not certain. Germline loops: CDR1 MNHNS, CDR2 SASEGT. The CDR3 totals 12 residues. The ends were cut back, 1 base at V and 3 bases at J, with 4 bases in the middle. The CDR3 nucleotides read TGTGCCAGCAGTGAAGATATCTACGAGCAGTACTTC. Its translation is CASSEDIYEQYF.

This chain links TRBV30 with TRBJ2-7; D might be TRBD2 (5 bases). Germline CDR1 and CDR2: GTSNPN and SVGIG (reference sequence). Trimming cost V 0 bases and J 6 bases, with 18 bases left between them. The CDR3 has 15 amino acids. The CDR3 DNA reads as TGTGCCTGGAGTGTTTTTAGCGACCGAGACGGCGAGCAGTACTTC. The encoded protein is CAWSVFSDRDGEQYF.

The CDR3 sequence: CAWRPTDRGGGNTIYF. The CDR3 DNA is TGTGCCTGGAGGCCGACGGACAGAGGGGGTGGAAACACCATATATTTT. The V gene is TRBV30, the J gene TRBJ1-3, with a possible D match to TRBD1 (6 bases). Germline V gives CDR1 GTSNPN, CDR2 SVGIG (reference sequence). The CDR3 runs to 16 residues. Trimming removed 3 bases from V and 3 bases from J, with 18 bases in between. The full variable domain, with the rest looked up from reference TRBV30 and TRBJ1-3, is SQTIHQWPATLVQPVGSPLSLECTVEGTSNPNLYWYRQAAGRGLQLLFYSVGIGQISSEVPQNLSASRPQDRQFILSSKKLLLSDSGFYLCAWRPTDRGGGNTIYFGEGSWLTVV.

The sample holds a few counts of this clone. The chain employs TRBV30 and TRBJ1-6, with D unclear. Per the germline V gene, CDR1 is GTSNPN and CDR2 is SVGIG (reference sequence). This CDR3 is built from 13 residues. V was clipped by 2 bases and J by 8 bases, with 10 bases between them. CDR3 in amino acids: CAWSPFGDSPLHF. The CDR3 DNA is TGTGCCTGGAGTCCCTTCGGGGATTCACCCCTCCACTTT.